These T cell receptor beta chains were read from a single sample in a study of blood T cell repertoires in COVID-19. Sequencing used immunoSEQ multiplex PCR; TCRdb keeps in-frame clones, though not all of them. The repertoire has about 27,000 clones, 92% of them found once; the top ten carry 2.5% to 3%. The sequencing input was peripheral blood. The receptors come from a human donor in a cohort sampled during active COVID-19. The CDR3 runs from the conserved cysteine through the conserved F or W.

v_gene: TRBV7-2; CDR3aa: CASSLGLIEKLFF
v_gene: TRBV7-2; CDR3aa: CASSSLTVANTEAFF
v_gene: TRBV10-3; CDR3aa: CAIGAGAPEQYF
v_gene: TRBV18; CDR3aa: CASSPPQGKETQYF
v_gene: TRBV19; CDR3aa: CAVGTEPYSGNTIYF
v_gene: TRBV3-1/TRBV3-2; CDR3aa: CASSRQRVNYGYTF
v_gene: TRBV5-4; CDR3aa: CASYLAGGVNEQFF
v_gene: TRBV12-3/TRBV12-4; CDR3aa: CASILAGSTEAFF
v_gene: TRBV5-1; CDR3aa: CASSPSGGAYEQYF
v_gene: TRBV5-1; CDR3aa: CASSLEGREAYGYTF
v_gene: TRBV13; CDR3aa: CASSLGDRGKFYGYTF
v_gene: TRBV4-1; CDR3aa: CASRGGSQETQYF
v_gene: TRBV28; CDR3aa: CASSRGDSTWAGELFF
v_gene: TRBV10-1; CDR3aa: CASSDSRHSPLHF
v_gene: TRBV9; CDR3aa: CASSTTGLTEAFF
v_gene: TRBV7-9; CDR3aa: CASSSVREALRAFF
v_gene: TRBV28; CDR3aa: CASSLTAQKGKLFF
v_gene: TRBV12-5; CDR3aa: CASGLVRYGPGERETQYF
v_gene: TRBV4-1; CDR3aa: CASSQVQARLNSPLHF
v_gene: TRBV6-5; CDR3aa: CASSYQHRARGELFF
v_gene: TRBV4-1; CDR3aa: CASSQEQGRQITLGTQYF
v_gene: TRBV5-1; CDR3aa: CASSPRTSADTQYF
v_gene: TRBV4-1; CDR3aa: CASSQEPPRAGRYTF
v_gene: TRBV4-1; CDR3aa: CASSLQPSGAGDTQYF
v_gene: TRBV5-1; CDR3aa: CASSWGQVVTDTQYF
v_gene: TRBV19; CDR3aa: CASRTPGQGRDSPLHF
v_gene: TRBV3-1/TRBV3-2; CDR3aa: CASSQVENSPLHF
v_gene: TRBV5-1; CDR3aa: CASSRDPHGDEQFF
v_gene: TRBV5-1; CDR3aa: CASSYGPGTEPQHF
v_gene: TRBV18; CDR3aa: CASSSGVYEQYF